This record concerns one T cell receptor (beta chain) sequence. The antigen is not known. The germline V gene encodes CDR1 SGHVS and CDR2 FQNEAQ. The ends were cut back, 2 bases at V and 7 bases at J, with 15 bases in the middle. This CDR3 has 15 residues. The data were obtained in a study of T-cell memory formation after mild COVID-19. Study conclusions and caveats: Day 15 to 85 contracting clones showed balanced CD4/CD8; later expanders leaned CD4+.

Constant-segment-primed 5'RACE gave TCR alpha and TCR beta cDNA libraries with sample barcodes and UMIs. TCRdb passed the 5' RACE reads through MiXCR, listing each CDR3 protein once. The table has fewer than 200,000 distinct CDR3 sequences, about a fifth seen once. The chain couples TRBV7-8 to TRBJ2-4, with D possibly matching TRBD1 (5 bases). Input material: PBMCs or a T cell subset sorted from them (not recorded which). This clonotype originated in an adult woman who had mild COVID-19 (a few samples of this study predate the infection). Cell type and time point are not known. The CDR3 bases are TGTGCCAGCAGCTTACAGGGTGGGCAAAGGAACATTCAGTACTTC. Translated: CASSLQGGQRNIQYF.